The clone carrying this TCR beta chain was found once. The data were obtained in a study of cytomegalovirus exposure and HLA in healthy donors. As for the study in general: The study's early data release held 75 million to 95 million unique TCRs from HLA-typed donors. Falling in the Caucasian-associated ancestry cluster were about 82% of around 370 genotyped donors.

The junction had 8 bases not matched to a gene; V was cut back by 7 bases and J by 5 bases. The CDR3 runs 14 residues. Germline-derived CDR1 and CDR2 are SNHLY and FYNNEI. The PCR had 60 Vbeta and 13 Jbeta primers. Method: immunoSEQ multiplex PCR; TCRdb's copy keeps in-frame clones and lacks some. The data show fewer than 200,000 clones, 80% to 90% seen once. V and J are TRBV2 and TRBJ2-4; TRBD1 aligns across 7 bases. The sequence came from a man in his forties or fifties in good health and CMV-seropositive. Sequencing was done on a sample of PBMCs. The CDR3 bases are TGTGCCAGCAACCCACAGGGGACCCAAAACATTCAGTACTTC. Amino acid sequence: CASNPQGTQNIQYF. The full variable domain, its missing parts supplied by reference TRBV2 and TRBJ2-4, is EPEVTQTPSHQVTQMGQEVILRCVPISNHLYFYWYRQILGQKVEFLVSFYNNEISEKSEIFDDQFSVERPDGSNFTLKIRSTKLEDSAMYFCASNPQGTQNIQYFGAGTRLSVL.